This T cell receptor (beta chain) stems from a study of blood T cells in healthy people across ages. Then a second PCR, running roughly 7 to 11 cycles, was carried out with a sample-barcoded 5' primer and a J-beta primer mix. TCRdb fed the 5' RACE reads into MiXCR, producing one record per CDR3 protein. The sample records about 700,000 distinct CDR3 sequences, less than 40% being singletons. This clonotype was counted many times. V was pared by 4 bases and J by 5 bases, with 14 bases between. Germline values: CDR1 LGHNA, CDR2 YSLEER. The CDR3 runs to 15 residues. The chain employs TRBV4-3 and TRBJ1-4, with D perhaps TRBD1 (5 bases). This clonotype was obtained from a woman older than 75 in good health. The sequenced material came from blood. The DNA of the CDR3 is TGCGCCAGCAGCCCGCGCCAGGGCCCAAATGAAAAACTGTTTTTT. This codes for CASSPRQGPNEKLFF.